These 12 T cell receptor beta chains were all obtained from the same sample, sequenced in a study of immune reconstitution after stem cell transplant in scleroderma. TCRdb passed the RT-PCR reads through MiXCR, listing each CDR3 protein once. The sample carries approximately 3,000 distinct CDR3 sequences, roughly 3.9% recorded once. The specimen was obtained before or after autologous hematopoietic stem cell transplantation (not recorded which). These receptors all come from a human donor with systemic sclerosis.

Relative to its sample, this clonotype is medium-sized. The V call is TRBV29-1, the J call TRBJ1-1, with 7 bases lining up with TRBD1. J was trimmed by 5 bases and V by 6 bases; bases with no gene match: 9. This CDR3 has 13 residues. Germline V lookup: CDR1 SQVTM, CDR2 ANQGSEA. The chain's CDR3 is CSVRRQGETEAFF. CDR3 DNA: TGCAGCGTACGGAGGCAGGGGGAAACTGAAGCTTTCTTT. The full variable domain, with the rest looked up from reference TRBV29-1 and TRBJ1-1, is SAVISQKPSRDICQRGTSLTIQCQVDSQVTMMFWYRQQPGQSLTLIATANQGSEATYESGFVIDKFPISRPNLTFSTLTVSNMSPEDSSIYLCSVRRQGETEAFFGQGTRLTVV.

By share, this clonotype counts as medium-sized (0.01 to 0.1%). The rearrangement uses TRBV7-2 and TRBJ1-5, with TRBD1 as a possible D gene (5 bases). The CDR3 contains 14 residues. The V gene's germline CDR1 is SGHTA and CDR2 FQGNSA. Trimming cost V 4 bases and J 5 bases, with 12 bases left between them. CDR3: CASSSTGSHQPQHF. CDR3 nucleotide sequence: TGTGCCAGCAGCTCCACAGGTTCCCATCAGCCCCAGCATTTT.

By frequency in the sample, this clonotype is medium-sized. The V gene is TRBV6-5, the J gene TRBJ2-1; D uncertain. Germline V gene data show CDR1 as MNHEY and CDR2 as SVGAGI. V was clipped by 5 bases and J by 11 bases, with 13 bases between them. CDR3 length: 12 amino acids. The CDR3, as DNA: TGTGCCAGCAGTCGGGTGCGGAATCAGCAGTTCTTC. Translating it yields CASSRVRNQQFF.

By sample share, this clonotype is medium-sized. V and J are TRBV20-1 and TRBJ2-3, with 8 bases fitting TRBD2. Germline assignment: CDR1 DFQATT and CDR2 SNEGSKA (reference sequence). This CDR3 is built from 16 residues. V lost 6 bases, J lost 2 bases, and 13 bases stayed unmatched. Here the CDR3 DNA reads TGCAGTGCGCGAAAGGGCGGCGGGGGGCACACAGATACGCAGTATTTT. It codes for CSARKGGGGHTDTQYF.

This clonotype is medium-sized by share. The chain is built from TRBV6-1 and TRBJ1-6; D may be TRBD1 (5 bases). This CDR3 is built from 16 residues. Per the germline V gene, CDR1 is MNHNS and CDR2 is SASEGT. Trimming took 4 bases from V and 0 from J, leaving 10 bases between them. The CDR3 DNA follows: TGTGCCAGCAGTGTGCAGGGCAGCTCCTATAATTCACCCCTCCACTTT. Its translation: CASSVQGSSYNSPLHF.

By sample fraction, this clonotype is medium-sized. The CDR3 sequence: CASSLEVIRGSYNEQFF. CDR3 nucleotides: TGTGCCAGCAGCTTGGAGGTAATCAGGGGGTCCTACAATGAGCAGTTCTTC. This chain joins TRBV5-6 and TRBJ2-1, with 7 bases that match TRBD1. The CDR3 has 17 residues. With 0 bases clipped from V and 1 base from J, the junction kept 7 bases outside the gene matches. Looked up from germline, CDR1 is SGHDT and CDR2 is YYEEEE.

Within the sample, this clonotype is medium-sized. This chain joins TRBV2 and TRBJ1-1; D unresolved. Trimming stripped 8 bases from V and 2 bases from J, with 9 bases between. Germline V gene data show CDR1 as SNHLY and CDR2 as FYNNEI. This CDR3 region has 12 residues. CDR3 amino acids: CASGSDNTEAFF. The CDR3 nucleotides are TGTGCCAGCGGCAGTGACAACACTGAAGCTTTCTTT.

This clonotype is judged medium-sized. This CDR3 is CASSPRGTDTQYF. The CDR3 bases are TGTGCCAGCAGCCCCCGCGGGACAGATACGCAGTATTTT. The chain couples TRBV3-1 to TRBJ2-3; D possibly corresponds to TRBD2 (5 bases). The germline gives CDR1 LGHDT, CDR2 YNNKEL (reference sequence). V gave up 4 bases and J gave up 3 bases, with 8 bases separating them. The CDR3 covers 13 residues.

This clonotype ranks as medium-sized. The V call is TRBV5-1, the J call TRBJ1-1; 7 nucleotides align to TRBD1. V gave up 1 base and J gave up 3 bases; unmatched junction bases: 3. CDR1 is SGHRS, CDR2 YFSETQ, per germline. CDR3 length: 14 residues. The CDR3 loop is CASSLRQGDTEAFF. CDR3 DNA sequence: TGCGCCAGCAGCTTGAGGCAGGGGGACACTGAAGCTTTCTTT.

By frequency in the sample, this clonotype is medium-sized. DNA of the CDR3: TGTGCCAGCAGCTTAGCGACAGGGGGCGAACAGCCCCAGCATTTT. Protein sequence: CASSLATGGEQPQHF. The chain uses TRBV7-8 and TRBJ1-5, with 10 bases that match TRBD1. CDR3 length equals 15 residues. Unmatched junction bases numbered 3, after V lost 0 bases and J lost 7 bases. Germline assignment: CDR1 SGHVS and CDR2 FQNEAQ.

This clonotype rates as large (0.1 to 1%). The rearrangement joins TRBV6-1 to TRBJ1-1; D may be TRBD1 (5 bases). CDR3 length: 13 residues. The germline V gene encodes CDR1 MNHNS and CDR2 SASEGT. The germline V and J ends were trimmed by 3 bases and 1 base, with 6 bases remaining between them. The CDR3 sequence is CASSEGGNTEAFF. DNA for the CDR3: TGTGCCAGCAGTGAGGGGGGGAACACTGAAGCTTTCTTT.

This clonotype is termed medium-sized (0.01 to 0.1%). CDR3: CASSFTSGKSKNIQYF. In nucleotides, the CDR3 is TGTGCCAGCAGCTTCACTAGCGGGAAGTCCAAAAACATTCAGTACTTC. The J gene is TRBJ2-4, the V gene TRBV7-8; 10 bases align to TRBD2. This CDR3 region has 16 residues. Unmatched junction bases numbered 4, after V lost 3 bases and J lost 2 bases. The germline V gene encodes CDR1 SGHVS and CDR2 FQNEAQ.